This passage covers 8 T cell receptor beta chains from one sample sequenced in a study of blood T cell repertoires in COVID-19. Sequencing was performed with immunoSEQ multiplex PCR; in TCRdb, only in-frame clones are kept and a portion is missing. The data contain over 200,000 clones, 80% to 90% of them singletons. What was sequenced was PBMCs or T cells enriched from blood (not recorded which). These receptors came from a woman in her forties or fifties who had recovered from COVID-19.

The genes are TRBV27 and TRBJ2-7, with 8 bases matching TRBD1. The CDR3 consists of 17 residues. With V trimmed by 6 bases and J by 2 bases, 15 bases remained unmatched. Per germline, CDR1 MNHEY and CDR2 SMNVEV (reference sequence). In DNA form, the CDR3 reads TGTGCCAGCAGCCTTACCTCGAGGACAGGGCGGACCTACGAGCAGTACTTC. This gives the protein CASSLTSRTGRTYEQYF.

The chain is built from TRBV19 and TRBJ2-2; possibly TRBD1 for D (5 bases). The CDR3 length is 17 residues. The V gene lost 0 bases and the J gene lost 0 bases, with 11 bases spanning the gap. Germline assignment: CDR1 LNHDA and CDR2 SQIVND (reference sequence). The CDR3 bases are TGTGCCAGTAGTATAGATACGCGACAGTCGAACACCGGGGAGCTGTTTTTT. Translated: CASSIDTRQSNTGELFF.

The chain recombines TRBV10-3 with TRBJ1-2; D call uncertain. Germline-derived CDR1 and CDR2 are ENHRY and SYGVKD. The CDR3 contains 15 residues. V lost 3 bases to trimming and J lost 8 bases, with 19 bases between them. Here the CDR3 DNA reads TGTGCCATCAGTGATGGAGGGAAAGAAACTCGAGGCTACACCTTC. This codes for CAISDGGKETRGYTF.

The chain recombines TRBV6-5 with TRBJ1-2; TRBD1 matches at 7 bases. J was trimmed by 4 bases and V by 7 bases; bases with no gene match: 12. The CDR3 spans 15 residues. Germline CDR1 is MNHEY and CDR2 is SVGAGI. CDR3 amino acids: CASTDPQGSGYGYTF. The CDR3 DNA reads TGTGCCAGCACCGACCCACAGGGGAGCGGCTATGGCTACACCTTC.

Comments on this clone: The same CDR3 can be traced to other DNA sequences in this sample. V gene TRBV5-1 combines with J gene TRBJ2-1, with D perhaps matching TRBD1 (6 bases). Germline CDR1 and CDR2: SGHRS and YFSETQ. This CDR3 spans 13 amino acids. The ends were cut back, 1 base at V and 7 bases at J, with 9 bases in the middle. CDR3 residues: CASSLQGWNEQFF. In DNA form, the CDR3 reads TGCGCCAGCAGCTTGCAGGGGTGGAATGAGCAGTTCTTC.

J is TRBJ2-1 and V is TRBV24-1, with TRBD2 identical over 12 bases. Trimming cost V 4 bases and J 10 bases; bases outside gene matches: 4. The CDR3 length is 14 residues. Germline CDR1 and CDR2: KGHDR and SFDVKD. The CDR3 loop is CATSESLAGGEQFF. The DNA of the CDR3 is TGTGCCACCAGTGAGTCACTAGCGGGAGGCGAGCAGTTCTTC.

The rearrangement links TRBV28 to TRBJ2-3, with D possibly being TRBD1 (6 bases). Germline lookup yields CDR1 MDHEN and CDR2 SYDVKM. This CDR3 contains 15 residues. The V end lost 6 bases, the J end lost 0 bases, and 13 bases lay between the germline ends. The CDR3 region has the DNA TGTGCCAGCAGGGATTACAGGGTTAGCACAGATACGCAGTATTTT. Translation gives CASRDYRVSTDTQYF.

This sequence joins TRBV5-1 and TRBJ2-1; TRBD1 matches 12 bases. The CDR3 runs 15 residues. V gave up 3 bases and J gave up 12 bases; unmatched junction bases: 10. The germline V gene has CDR1 SGHRS and CDR2 YFSETQ. The CDR3 is CASSSSGTGGVGQFF. The CDR3 coding sequence is TGCGCCAGCAGCTCCTCCGGGACAGGGGGCGTTGGGCAGTTCTTC.